A single sample is the source of the 3 T cell receptor beta chains below, sequenced in a study of blood T cell repertoires in COVID-19. Here immunoSEQ multiplex PCR was the method, and the copy in TCRdb shows in-frame clones only, minus some. The table includes 320,000 or so clones, over 75% detected once. The source material was PBMCs or T cells enriched from blood (not recorded which). These receptors were collected from a woman in her thirties who had recovered from COVID-19.

This clone occurred once. The J gene is TRBJ1-3, the V gene TRBV5-5; D call uncertain. In germline, CDR1 is SGHKS, CDR2 YYEKEE (reference sequence). The CDR3 extends over 15 amino acids. V lost 1 base and J lost 3, with 11 bases in between. The CDR3 region has the DNA TGTGCCAGCAGCTTGCAGGCAGGCAGTGGAAACACCATATATTTT. It encodes CASSLQAGSGNTIYF.

V is TRBV27 and J is TRBJ2-1, with 9 bases matching TRBD1. The trim removed 2 bases at V and 6 bases at J, leaving 8 bases unmatched. The CDR3 spans 16 residues. CDR1 and CDR2 (germline): MNHEY, SMNVEV (reference sequence). In nucleotides, the CDR3 is TGTGCCAGCAGTTTAGTCCGGACAGGGGTCTCCAATGAGCAGTTCTTC. The encoded protein is CASSLVRTGVSNEQFF.

The rearrangement uses TRBV5-1 and TRBJ1-5; 10 nucleotides align to TRBD1. CDR3 length: 16 amino acids. With 0 bases clipped from V and 3 bases from J, the junction kept 3 bases outside the gene matches. Germline V gene data show CDR1 as SGHRS and CDR2 as YFSETQ. CDR3 in DNA: TGCGCCAGCAGCTTGGATGGGACAGGGGTCAATCAGCCCCAGCATTTT. This gives the protein CASSLDGTGVNQPQHF. The whole variable domain, filled in from reference TRBV5-1 and TRBJ1-5, reads KAGVTQTPRYLIKTRGQQVTLSCSPISGHRSVSWYQQTPGQGLQFLFEYFSETQRNKGNFPGRFSGRQFSNSRSEMNVSTLELGDSALYLCASSLDGTGVNQPQHFGDGTRLSIL.